This T cell receptor beta chain emerged from a study of graft-versus-host responses after intestinal transplantation. About the research overall: Among the recipients, all got anti-thymocyte globulin induction and then tacrolimus and steroids for two to four years. Broader study findings: Detection of GvH clones occurred in recipient marrow, and some had their first appearance in ileum or blood. HvG clone declines early post-transplant were associated with peak circulating GvH levels.

The CDR3 runs 15 residues. On this clone itself: What it binds is unknown.

Clones were read by immunoSEQ multiplex PCR, and TCRdb kept only the in-frame ones, dropping some. The repertoire includes some 11,000 clones, 93% of them detected once, and roughly 22% sits in the top ten. The sequences come from PBMCs, collected roughly 110 days after intestinal transplant. V usage is TRBV21-1 and J usage is TRBJ1-1; the listed D gene, TRBD1, was not tested against the DNA. TRBV21-1 is a pseudogene segment. The origin of this receptor is a human patient who received an intestinal transplant, so some T cells may come from the graft donor. The CDR3 DNA reads TGTGCCAGCAGCAAAGCCCCCAGGGGCGGCACTGAAGCTTTCTTT. Its protein product is CASSKAPRGGTEAFF.